Given below is one TCR beta chain in context. Reverse transcription of 0.5 to 1 ug RNA was performed with random hexamers. The authors amplified TCR beta CDR3 across 54 Vbeta and 13 Jbeta using immunoSEQ multiplex PCR. A single record per CDR3 protein comes from TCRdb applying MiXCR to the immunoSEQ multiplex PCR reads. The sample records 150,000 to 200,000 distinct CDR3 sequences, about 94% being singletons. This sample was taken from a study of CD8 T cells in Susac syndrome. Study information: There were Susac syndrome patients who were therapy-naive at blood draw, others on corticosteroids, and others on intravenous immunoglobulin alone.

V was clipped by 4 bases and J by 0 bases; unmatched bases: 1. The CDR3 extends over 13 amino acids. Germline V gene lookup returns CDR1 SQVTM and CDR2 ANQGSEA. Negative isolation was used for CD8+ and CD4+ T cells, and FACS enrichment was applied to TEMRA cells. Sequencing input: CD4+ T cells from PBMCs. This sequence was found in a human donor with Susac syndrome. The chain links TRBV29-1 to TRBJ2-3; 7 nucleotides align to TRBD1. DNA for the CDR3: TGCAGCGTTGGGGACAGCAGCACAGATACGCAGTATTTT. This codes for CSVGDSSTDTQYF.